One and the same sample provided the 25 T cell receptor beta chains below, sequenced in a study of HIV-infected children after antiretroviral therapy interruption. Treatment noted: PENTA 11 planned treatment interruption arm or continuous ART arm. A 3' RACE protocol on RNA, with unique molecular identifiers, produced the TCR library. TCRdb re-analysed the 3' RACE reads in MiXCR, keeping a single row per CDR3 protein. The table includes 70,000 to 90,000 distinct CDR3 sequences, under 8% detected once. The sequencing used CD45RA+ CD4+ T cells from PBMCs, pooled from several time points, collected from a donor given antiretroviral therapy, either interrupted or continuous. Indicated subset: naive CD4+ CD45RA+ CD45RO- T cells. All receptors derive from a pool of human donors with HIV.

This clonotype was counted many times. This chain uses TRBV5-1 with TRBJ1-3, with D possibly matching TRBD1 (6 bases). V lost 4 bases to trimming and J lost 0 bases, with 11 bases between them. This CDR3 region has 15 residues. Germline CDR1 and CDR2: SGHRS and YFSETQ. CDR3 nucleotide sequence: TGCGCCAGCAGCCCACAGGGTCTCTCTGGAAACACCATATATTTT. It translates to CASSPQGLSGNTIYF.

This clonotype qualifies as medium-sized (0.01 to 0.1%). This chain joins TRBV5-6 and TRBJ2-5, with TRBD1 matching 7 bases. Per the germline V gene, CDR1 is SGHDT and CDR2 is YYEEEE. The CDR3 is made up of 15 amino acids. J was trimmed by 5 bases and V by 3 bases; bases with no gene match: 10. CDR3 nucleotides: TGTGCCAGCAGCTCGGTTACAGGGGCAGGCGAGACCCAGTACTTC. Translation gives CASSSVTGAGETQYF.

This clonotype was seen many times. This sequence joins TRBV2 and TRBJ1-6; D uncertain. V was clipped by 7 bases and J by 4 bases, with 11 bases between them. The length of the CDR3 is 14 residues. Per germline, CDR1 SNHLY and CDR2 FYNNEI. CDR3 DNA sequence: TGTGCCAGCAAGTCGACGAGTTATAATTCACCCCTCCACTTT. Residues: CASKSTSYNSPLHF.

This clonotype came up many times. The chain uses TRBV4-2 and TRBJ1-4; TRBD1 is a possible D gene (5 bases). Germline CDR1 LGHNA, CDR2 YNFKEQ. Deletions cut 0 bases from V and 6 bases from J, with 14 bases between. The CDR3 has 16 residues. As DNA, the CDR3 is TGTGCCAGCAGCCAAGATCTTGGGGGATTGCATGAAAAACTGTTTTTT. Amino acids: CASSQDLGGLHEKLFF.

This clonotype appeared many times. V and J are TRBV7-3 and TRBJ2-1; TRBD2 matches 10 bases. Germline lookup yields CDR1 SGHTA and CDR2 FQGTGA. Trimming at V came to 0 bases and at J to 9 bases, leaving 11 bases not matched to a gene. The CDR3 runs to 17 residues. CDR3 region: CASSLTPGLALSGEQFF. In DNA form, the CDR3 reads TGTGCCAGCAGCTTAACCCCGGGACTAGCGCTCTCGGGTGAGCAGTTCTTC.

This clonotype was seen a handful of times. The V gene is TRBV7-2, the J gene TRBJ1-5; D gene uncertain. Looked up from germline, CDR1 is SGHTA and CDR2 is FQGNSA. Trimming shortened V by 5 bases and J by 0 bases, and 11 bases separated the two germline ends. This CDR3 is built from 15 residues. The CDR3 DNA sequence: TGTGCCAGCAGCCTCAGGTCAAATAGCAATCAGCCCCAGCATTTT. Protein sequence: CASSLRSNSNQPQHF.

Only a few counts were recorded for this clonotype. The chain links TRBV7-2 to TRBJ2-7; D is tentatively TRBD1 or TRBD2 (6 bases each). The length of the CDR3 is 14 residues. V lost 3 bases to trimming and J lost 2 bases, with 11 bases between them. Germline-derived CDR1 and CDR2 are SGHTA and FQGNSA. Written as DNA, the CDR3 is TGTGCCAGCAGCTTTGGCGGGGACACCTACGAGCAGTACTTC. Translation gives CASSFGGDTYEQYF.

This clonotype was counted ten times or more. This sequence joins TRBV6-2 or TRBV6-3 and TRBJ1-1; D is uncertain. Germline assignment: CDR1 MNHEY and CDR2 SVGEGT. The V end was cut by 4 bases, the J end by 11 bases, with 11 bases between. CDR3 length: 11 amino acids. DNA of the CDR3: TGTGCCAGCAGTTTAGGAGGGCATGCTTTCTTT. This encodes CASSLGGHAFF.

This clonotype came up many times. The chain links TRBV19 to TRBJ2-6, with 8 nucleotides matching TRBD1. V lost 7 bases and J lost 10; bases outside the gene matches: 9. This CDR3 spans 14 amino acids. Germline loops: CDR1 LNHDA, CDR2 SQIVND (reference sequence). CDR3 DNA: TGTGCCAGTATGAAAGTGAGGACAGGGAACGTCCTGACTTTC. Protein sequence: CASMKVRTGNVLTF.

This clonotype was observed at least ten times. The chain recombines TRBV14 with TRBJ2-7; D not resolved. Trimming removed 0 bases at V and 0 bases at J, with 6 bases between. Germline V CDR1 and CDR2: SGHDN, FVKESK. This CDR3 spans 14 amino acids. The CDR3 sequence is CASSQDWRSYEQYF. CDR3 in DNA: TGTGCCAGCAGCCAAGATTGGCGCTCCTACGAGCAGTACTTC.

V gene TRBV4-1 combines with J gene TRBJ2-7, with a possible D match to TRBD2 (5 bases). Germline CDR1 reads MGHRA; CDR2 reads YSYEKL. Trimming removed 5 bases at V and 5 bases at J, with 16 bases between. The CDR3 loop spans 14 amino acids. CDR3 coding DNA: TGCGCCAGCAGCTCGACTACCATTCGGGACGAGCAGTACTTC. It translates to CASSSTTIRDEQYF.

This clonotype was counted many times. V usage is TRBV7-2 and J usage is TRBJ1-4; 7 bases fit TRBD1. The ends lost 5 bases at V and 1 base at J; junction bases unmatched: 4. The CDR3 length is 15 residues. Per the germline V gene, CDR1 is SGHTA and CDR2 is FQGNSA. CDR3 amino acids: CASSLRTGTNEKLFF. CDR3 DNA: TGTGCCAGCAGCCTCCGGACAGGAACTAATGAAAAACTGTTTTTT.

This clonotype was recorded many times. CDR3 sequence reads: CASSSLGGASDEQFF. The CDR3 DNA reads as TGTGCCAGCAGTTCTCTAGGAGGGGCGAGCGATGAGCAGTTCTTC. The chain has TRBV28 and TRBJ2-1; a possible D gene is TRBD2 (6 bases). Deletions cut 4 bases from V and 8 bases from J, with 18 bases between. The CDR3 consists of 15 residues. Per germline, CDR1 MDHEN and CDR2 SYDVKM. Full variable domain (outside the CDR3, taken from reference TRBV28 and TRBJ2-1): DVKVTQSSRYLVKRTGEKVFLECVQDMDHENMFWYRQDPGLGLRLIYFSYDVKMKEKGDIPEGYSVSREKKERFSLILESASTNQTSMYLCASSSLGGASDEQFFGPGTRLTVL.

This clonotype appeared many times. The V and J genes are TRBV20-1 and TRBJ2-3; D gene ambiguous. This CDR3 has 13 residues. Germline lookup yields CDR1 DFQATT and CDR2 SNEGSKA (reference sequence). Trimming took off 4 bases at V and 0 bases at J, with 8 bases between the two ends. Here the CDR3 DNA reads TGCAGTGCTAATTTACGGAGCACAGATACGCAGTATTTT. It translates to CSANLRSTDTQYF.

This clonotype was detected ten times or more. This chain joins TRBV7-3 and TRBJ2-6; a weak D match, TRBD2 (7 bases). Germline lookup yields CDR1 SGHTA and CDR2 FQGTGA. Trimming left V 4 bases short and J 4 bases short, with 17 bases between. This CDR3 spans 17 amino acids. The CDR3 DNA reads TGTGCCAGCAGCTCCCATGGGGGGGCCCCCGGGGCCAACGTCCTGACTTTC. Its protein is CASSSHGGAPGANVLTF.

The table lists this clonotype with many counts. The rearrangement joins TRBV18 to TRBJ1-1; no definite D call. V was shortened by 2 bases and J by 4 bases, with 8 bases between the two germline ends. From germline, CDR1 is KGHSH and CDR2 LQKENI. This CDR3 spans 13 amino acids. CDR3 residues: CASSPMGSTEAFF. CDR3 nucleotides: TGTGCCAGCTCACCAATGGGATCCACTGAAGCTTTCTTT.

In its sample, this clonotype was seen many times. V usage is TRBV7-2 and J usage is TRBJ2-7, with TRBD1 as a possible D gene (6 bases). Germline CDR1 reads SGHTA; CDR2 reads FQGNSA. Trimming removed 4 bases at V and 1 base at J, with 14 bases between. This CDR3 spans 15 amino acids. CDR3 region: CASSYPGQPSYEQYF. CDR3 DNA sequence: TGTGCCAGCAGCTATCCGGGACAACCGTCCTACGAGCAGTACTTC.

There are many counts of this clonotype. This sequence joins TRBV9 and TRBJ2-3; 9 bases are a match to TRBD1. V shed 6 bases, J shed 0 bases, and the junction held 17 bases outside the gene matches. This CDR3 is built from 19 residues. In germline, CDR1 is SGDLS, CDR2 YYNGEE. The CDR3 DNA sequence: TGTGCCAGCACCATGCTGGGACAGGGTTCATCGGCTAGCACAGATACGCAGTATTTT. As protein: CASTMLGQGSSASTDTQYF.

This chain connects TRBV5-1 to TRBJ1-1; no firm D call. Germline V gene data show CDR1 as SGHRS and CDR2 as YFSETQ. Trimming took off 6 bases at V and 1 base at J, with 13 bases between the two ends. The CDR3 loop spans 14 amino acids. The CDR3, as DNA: TGCGCCAGCACTACTCAGGAAAGGAACACTGAAGCTTTCTTT. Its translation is CASTTQERNTEAFF.

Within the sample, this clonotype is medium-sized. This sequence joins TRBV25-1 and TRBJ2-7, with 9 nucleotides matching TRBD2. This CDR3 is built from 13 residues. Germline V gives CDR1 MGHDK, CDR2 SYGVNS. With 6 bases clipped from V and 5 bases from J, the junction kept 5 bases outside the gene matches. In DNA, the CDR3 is TGTGCCAGCAGCCTAGCGGGGACCAACGAGCAGTACTTC. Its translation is CASSLAGTNEQYF.

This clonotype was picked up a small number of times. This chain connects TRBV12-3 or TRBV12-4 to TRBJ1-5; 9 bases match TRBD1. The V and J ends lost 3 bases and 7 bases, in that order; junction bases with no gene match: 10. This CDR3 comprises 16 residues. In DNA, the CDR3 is TGTGCCAGCAGTTTCGAGATTTGGACAGGGGCCCAGCCCCAGCATTTT. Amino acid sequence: CASSFEIWTGAQPQHF.

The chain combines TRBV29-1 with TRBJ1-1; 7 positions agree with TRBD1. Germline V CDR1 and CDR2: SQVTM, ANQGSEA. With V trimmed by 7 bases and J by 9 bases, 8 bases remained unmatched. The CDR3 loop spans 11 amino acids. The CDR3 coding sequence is TGCAGCGGTTGGACAGGTCGGAAAGCTTTCTTT. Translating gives CSGWTGRKAFF.

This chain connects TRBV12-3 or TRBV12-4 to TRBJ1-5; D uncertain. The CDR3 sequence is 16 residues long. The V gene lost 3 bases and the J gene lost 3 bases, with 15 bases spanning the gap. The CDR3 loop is CASSFTQVLPNQPQHF. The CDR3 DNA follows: TGTGCCAGCAGTTTTACGCAGGTCCTCCCCAATCAGCCCCAGCATTTT.

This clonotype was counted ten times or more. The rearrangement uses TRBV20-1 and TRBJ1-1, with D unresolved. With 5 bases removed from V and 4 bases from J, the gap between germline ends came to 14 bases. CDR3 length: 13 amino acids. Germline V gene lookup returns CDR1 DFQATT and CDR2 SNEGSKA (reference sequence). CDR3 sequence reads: CSAQTVSFTEAFF. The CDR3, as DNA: TGCAGTGCTCAGACCGTCTCGTTCACTGAAGCTTTCTTT.

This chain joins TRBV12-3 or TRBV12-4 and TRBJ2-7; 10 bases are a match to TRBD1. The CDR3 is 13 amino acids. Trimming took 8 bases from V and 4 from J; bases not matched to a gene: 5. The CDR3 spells CASGDRGMYEQYF. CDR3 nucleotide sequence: TGTGCCAGCGGGGACAGGGGTATGTACGAGCAGTACTTC.